A single T cell receptor (beta chain) is shown here with its context. Its specificity is unknown. This specimen belongs to a study of monozygotic twins with inflammatory bowel disease. General study points: Compared with healthy co-twins, IBD patients showed reduced TCRbeta repertoire diversity by inverse Simpson.

The CDR3 runs 13 residues. Germline loops: CDR1 MNHEY, CDR2 SMNVEV (reference sequence). TCRdb re-called the 5' RACE reads and catalogs CDR3 proteins one per entry, DNA excluded. The sample data list some 90,000 distinct CDR3 sequences. This sequence originates from a human donor with ulcerative colitis or Crohn's disease, or a healthy co-twin of an affected twin (not recorded which). The specimen was blood. The chain recombines TRBV27 with TRBJ2-3. CDR3 amino acids: CASSLRLQDTQYF.